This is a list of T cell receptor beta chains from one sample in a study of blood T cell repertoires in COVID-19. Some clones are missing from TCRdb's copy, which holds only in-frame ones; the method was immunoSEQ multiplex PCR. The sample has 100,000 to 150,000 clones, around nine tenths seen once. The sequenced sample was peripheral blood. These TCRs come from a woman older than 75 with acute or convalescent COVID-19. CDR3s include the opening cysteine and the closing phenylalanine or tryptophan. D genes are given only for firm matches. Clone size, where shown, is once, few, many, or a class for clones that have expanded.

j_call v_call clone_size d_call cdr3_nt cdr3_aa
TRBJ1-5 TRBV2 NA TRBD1 TGTGCCAGCAGGGAGAAACGGACAGGTAGCAATCAGCCCCAGCATTTT CASREKRTGSNQPQHF
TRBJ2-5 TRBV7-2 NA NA TGTGCCAGCAGCTTAGTCCGGAACAGGGTCGGAGAGACCCAGTACTTC CASSLVRNRVGETQYF
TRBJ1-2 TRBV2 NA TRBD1 TGTGCCAGCAGTGATACTGGACAGGGGGCGAAGGGCTACACCTTC CASSDTGQGAKGYTF
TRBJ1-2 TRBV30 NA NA TGTGCCTGGAGTGCGGGGGAGGGGGGTATGGACTATGGCTACACCTTC CAWSAGEGGMDYGYTF
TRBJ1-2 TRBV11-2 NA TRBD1 TGTGCCAGCAGCTTAGGGCAGGGGGGCTATGGCTACACCTTC CASSLGQGGYGYTF
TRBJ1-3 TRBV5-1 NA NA TGCGCCAGCAGCTCACAGGGTTTCTCTGGAAACACCATATATTTT CASSSQGFSGNTIYF
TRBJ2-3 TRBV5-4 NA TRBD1 TGTGCCAGCAGCGGGAACCCCACCGGGACAGGGACAGATACGCAGTATTTT CASSGNPTGTGTDTQYF
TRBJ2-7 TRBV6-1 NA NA TGTGCCAGCAGTGAAGCTCGGGACACCAGATTCTCCTACGAGCAGTACTTC CASSEARDTRFSYEQYF
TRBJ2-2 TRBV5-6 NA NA TGTGCCAGCAGCGGATTATCAGGGACCGGGGAGCTGTTTTTT CASSGLSGTGELFF
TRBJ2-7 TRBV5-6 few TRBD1 TGTGCCAGCAGCTTACAGGGGTACGAGCAGTACTTC CASSLQGYEQYF
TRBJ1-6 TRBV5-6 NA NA TGTGCCAGCAGCTTGGAGGGGAAATCACCCCTCCACTTT CASSLEGKSPLHF
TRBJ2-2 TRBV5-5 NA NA TGTGCCAGCAGCGCCTCCGGGACTCACAACACCGGGGAGCTGTTTTTT CASSASGTHNTGELFF
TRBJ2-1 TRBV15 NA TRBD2 TGTGCCACCAGCATTGGAACTAGCGGGGACTACAATGAGCAGTTCTTC CATSIGTSGDYNEQFF
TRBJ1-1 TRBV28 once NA TGTGCCAGCAGTTTTCTGGGGCCGAACACTGAAGCTTTCTTT CASSFLGPNTEAFF
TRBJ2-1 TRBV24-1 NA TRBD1 TGTGCCACCAGTGACGTCGGACAGGGGGCAATTGAGCAGTTCTTC CATSDVGQGAIEQFF
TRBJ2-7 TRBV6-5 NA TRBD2 TGTGCCAGCAGTTCAAGACTAGCGGGAGTTCGGTACGAGCAGTACTTC CASSSRLAGVRYEQYF
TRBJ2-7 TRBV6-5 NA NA TGTGCCAGCAGTTACCCGAACAGGGGAGGCTACGAGCAGTACTTC CASSYPNRGGYEQYF
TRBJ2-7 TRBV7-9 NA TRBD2 TGTGCCAGCAGCAATCTAGCGGGGTTTACCTACGAGCAGTACTTC CASSNLAGFTYEQYF
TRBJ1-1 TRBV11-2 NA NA TGTGCCAGCAGCCTGGGCAGGAACACTGAAGCTTTCTTT CASSLGRNTEAFF
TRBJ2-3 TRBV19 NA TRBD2 TGTGCCAGTAGTCTCCTCTTAGCGGGGGGCACAGATACGCAGTATTTT CASSLLLAGGTDTQYF
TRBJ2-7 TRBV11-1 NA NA TGTGCCAGCAGCCCAAAGATTGGCGGCTACGAGCAGTACTTC CASSPKIGGYEQYF
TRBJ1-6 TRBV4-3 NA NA TGCGCCAGCAGCCAAGAAAGCCAGGGGAGTTCACCCCTCCACTTT CASSQESQGSSPLHF
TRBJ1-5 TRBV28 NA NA TGTGCCAGCAGTCTGCCGCGGAGGGGCCAGCCCCAGCATTTT CASSLPRRGQPQHF
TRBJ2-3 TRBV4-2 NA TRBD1 TGTGCCAGCAGCCAATCGGACAGGGGCACAGATACGCAGTATTTT CASSQSDRGTDTQYF
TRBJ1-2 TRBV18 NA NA TGTGCCAGCTCACCGGACAGTTACTATGGCTACACCTTC CASSPDSYYGYTF
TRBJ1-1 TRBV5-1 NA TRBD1 TGCGCCAGCAGCCCGACAGGGGATAAAACTGAAGCTTTCTTT CASSPTGDKTEAFF
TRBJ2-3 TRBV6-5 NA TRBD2 TGTGCCAGCAGTCGGAGCGGGAGGGGCACAGATACGCAGTATTTT CASSRSGRGTDTQYF
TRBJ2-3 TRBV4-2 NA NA TGTGCCAGCAGCCAAGCCATGGGCGCCAGGGCCGATACGCAGTATTTT CASSQAMGARADTQYF
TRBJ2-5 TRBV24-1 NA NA TGTGCCACCAGTGGAGGGCTAGCGAGTTTCCAAGAGACCCAGTACTTC CATSGGLASFQETQYF
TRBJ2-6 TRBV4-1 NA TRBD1 TGCGCCAGCAGCCAGACAGGGGGCAGCTTTGGGGCCAACGTCCTGACTTTC CASSQTGGSFGANVLTF
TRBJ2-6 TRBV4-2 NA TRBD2 TGTGCCAGCAGCCAAGATTATGCTAGCGGGAGTAGTGGTGGGGCCAACGTCCTGACTTTC CASSQDYASGSSGGANVLTF
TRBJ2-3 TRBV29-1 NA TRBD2 TGCAGCGCCGTGACTAGCGGAAAGACAGATACGCAGTATTTT CSAVTSGKTDTQYF
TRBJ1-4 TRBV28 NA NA TGTGCCAGCAGTTTTCCGCCGGAGAATGAAAAACTGTTTTTT CASSFPPENEKLFF
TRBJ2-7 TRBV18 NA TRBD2 TGTGCCAGCTCCCCAAGGACTAGCGGGAGAACCTACGAGCAGTACTTC CASSPRTSGRTYEQYF
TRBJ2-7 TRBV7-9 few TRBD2 TGTGCCAGCAGCTTGGGGACTAGAGATTACGAGCAGTACTTC CASSLGTRDYEQYF
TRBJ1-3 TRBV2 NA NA TGTGCCAGCACTCCTCTGGACAGCTCTGGAAACACCATATATTTT CASTPLDSSGNTIYF
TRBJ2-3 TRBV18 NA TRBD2 TGTGCCAGCTCACCAAGAAGCGGGGGCACAGATACGCAGTATTTT CASSPRSGGTDTQYF
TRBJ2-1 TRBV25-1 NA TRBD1 TGTGCCAGCAGTGAACCCAGGGGGCGCTGGAATGAGCAGTTCTTC CASSEPRGRWNEQFF
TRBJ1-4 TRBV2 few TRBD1 TGTGCCAGCAGCTCGGGACAGGGTTTCGAAAAACTGTTTTTT CASSSGQGFEKLFF
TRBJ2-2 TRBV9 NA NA TGTGCCAGCAGGACTCAGACAGACACCGGGGAGCTGTTTTTT CASRTQTDTGELFF
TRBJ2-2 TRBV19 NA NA TGTGCCAGTAGTAAGGGAGGAAACACCGGGGAGCTGTTTTTT CASSKGGNTGELFF
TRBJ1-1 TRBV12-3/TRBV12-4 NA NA TGTGCCAGCAGTCCGGGGGGTTTCACTGAAGCTTTCTTT CASSPGGFTEAFF
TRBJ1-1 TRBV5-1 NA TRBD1 TGCGCCAGCAGCTCGACAGGGGATGGGACTGAAGCTTTCTTT CASSSTGDGTEAFF
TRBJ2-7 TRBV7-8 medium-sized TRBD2 TGTGCCAGCAGCTTAGTTGGGGAGGGATCCCACGAGCAGTACTTC CASSLVGEGSHEQYF
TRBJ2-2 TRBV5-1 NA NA TGCGCCAGCAGCTTGCGGGCGAGGCGGGTTCCCACCGGGGAGCTGTTTTTT CASSLRARRVPTGELFF
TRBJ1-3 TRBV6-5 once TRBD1 TGTGCCAGCAGACCAGGGGGCCACACTGGAAACACCATATATTTT CASRPGGHTGNTIYF
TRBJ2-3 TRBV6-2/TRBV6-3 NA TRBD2 TGTGCCAGCAGTTGGTCTAGCGGGGGCTTTACAGATACGCAGTATTTT CASSWSSGGFTDTQYF